The 15 T cell receptor beta chains reported below all come from one sample, sequenced in a study of T cell responses to AZD1222 COVID-19 vaccine. The assay was immunoSEQ multiplex PCR, and TCRdb's table has in-frame clones only and misses some. The profile shows 50,000 to 65,000 clones, roughly 90% of them singletons. This sample comprised peripheral blood, obtained 28 days after the second AZD1222 dose. The receptors come from an adult who received the AZD1222 COVID-19 vaccine.

This rearrangement joins TRBV28 to TRBJ1-1; 7 nucleotides match TRBD1. V lost 6 bases and J lost 4; bases outside the gene matches: 8. There are 14 residues in the CDR3. Germline V CDR1 and CDR2: MDHEN, SYDVKM. CDR3 protein: CASRPTGVFTEAFF. CDR3 bases: TGTGCCAGCAGACCTACAGGGGTTTTCACTGAAGCTTTCTTT.

The chain carries TRBV19 and TRBJ1-5; the match to TRBD1 covers 7 bases. Germline values: CDR1 LNHDA, CDR2 SQIVND (reference sequence). J was trimmed by 1 base and V by 1 base; bases with no gene match: 4. The CDR3 consists of 16 residues. CDR3 nucleotide sequence: TGTGCCAGTAGTATAGGACAGGGTTGGAGCAATCAGCCCCAGCATTTT. Its translation: CASSIGQGWSNQPQHF.

This chain joins TRBV7-9 and TRBJ2-3, with a tentative D call TRBD2 (5 bases). Germline CDR1 SEHNR, CDR2 FQNEAQ (reference sequence). V lost 3 bases and J lost 4, with 11 bases in between. The CDR3 runs to 14 residues. CDR3 coding DNA: TGTGCCAGCAGCTTTGGGGTAGCGTCAGATACGCAGTATTTT. Translating gives CASSFGVASDTQYF.

V and J are TRBV5-4 and TRBJ2-3, with 11 bases lining up with TRBD1. J was trimmed by 4 bases and V by 3 bases; bases with no gene match: 7. Germline V gene data show CDR1 as SGHNT and CDR2 as YYREEE (reference sequence). The CDR3 runs 16 residues. As DNA, the CDR3 is TGTGCCAGCAGCTCTGGGAGGACAGGGGGCTCAGATACGCAGTATTTT. Residues: CASSSGRTGGSDTQYF.

The rearrangement joins TRBV30 to TRBJ2-1; D is ambiguous. Germline CDR1 and CDR2: GTSNPN and SVGIG (reference sequence). V gave up 2 bases and J gave up 7 bases, with 3 bases separating them. The CDR3 covers 10 residues. The CDR3 DNA reads TGTGCCTGGAGTTGGAATGAGCAGTTCTTC. Protein sequence: CAWSWNEQFF. Together with reference TRBV30 and TRBJ2-1, the CDR3 gives the full variable domain: SQTIHQWPATLVQPVGSPLSLECTVEGTSNPNLYWYRQAAGRGLQLLFYSVGIGQISSEVPQNLSASRPQDRQFILSSKKLLLSDSGFYLCAWSWNEQFFGPGTRLTVL.

The V and J genes are TRBV18 and TRBJ2-3; D may be TRBD2 (5 bases). Trimming cost V 2 bases and J 6 bases, with 12 bases left between them. This CDR3 contains 14 residues. Germline CDR1 KGHSH, CDR2 LQKENI. This CDR3 reads CASSPILAGDTQYF. The CDR3 DNA reads as TGTGCCAGCTCACCAATCCTAGCCGGGGATACGCAGTATTTT. The variable domain in full, with the rest retrieved from reference TRBV18 and TRBJ2-3, is NAGVMQNPRHLVRRRGQEARLRCSPMKGHSHVYWYRQLPEEGLKFMVYLQKENIIDESGMPKERFSAEFPKEGPSILRIQQVVRGDSAAYFCASSPILAGDTQYFGPGTRLTVL.

The chain joins TRBV6-6 to TRBJ1-1; D unclear. Germline V gene lookup returns CDR1 MNHNY and CDR2 SVGAGI (reference sequence). CDR3 size: 13 residues. Trimming left V 6 bases short and J 8 bases short, with 16 bases between. The CDR3 sequence: CASRTVLPPEAFF. The CDR3 bases are TGTGCCAGCAGAACCGTACTTCCTCCCGAAGCTTTCTTT.

The chain has TRBV5-1 and TRBJ2-7, with D hard to call. CDR1 and CDR2 (germline): SGHRS, YFSETQ. Trimming cost V 7 bases and J 7 bases, with 15 bases left between them. This CDR3 region has 12 residues. CDR3 region: CASRHGFGEQYF. The CDR3 region has the DNA TGCGCCAGCCGTCATGGTTTTGGTGAGCAGTACTTC.

V usage is TRBV5-4 and J usage is TRBJ2-1, with TRBD2 identical over 8 bases. Germline V CDR1 and CDR2: SGHNT, YYREEE (reference sequence). The CDR3 runs to 16 residues. J gave up 6 bases and V 4 bases, and 12 bases lay outside the gene matches. CDR3 DNA sequence: TGTGCCAGCAGCCCGAAAGCGGGAGCCGGTCCCAATGAGCAGTTCTTC. Translation gives CASSPKAGAGPNEQFF.

V is TRBV9 and J is TRBJ2-2, with 12 bases aligning to TRBD1. CDR3 length: 15 amino acids. After removal of 4 bases from V and 4 bases from J, the junction contained 2 bases not matched to a gene. Germline assignment: CDR1 SGDLS and CDR2 YYNGEE. CDR3 sequence: CASSLGQGATGELFF. The CDR3 bases are TGTGCCAGCAGCCTGGGACAGGGGGCCACCGGGGAGCTGTTTTTT.

The chain employs TRBV10-1 and TRBJ2-1; D might be TRBD2 (6 bases). The V end lost 4 bases, the J end lost 5 bases, and 15 bases lay between the germline ends. This CDR3 has 15 residues. CDR1 and CDR2 (germline): WNHNN, SYGVQD (reference sequence). The CDR3 sequence: CASSAGTGADNEQFF. In nucleotides, the CDR3 is TGCGCCAGCAGTGCGGGGACTGGAGCGGACAATGAGCAGTTCTTC.

The sample holds a few counts of this clone. This sequence joins TRBV28 and TRBJ1-1; D remains unclear. Germline lookup yields CDR1 MDHEN and CDR2 SYDVKM. The V gene lost 6 bases and the J gene lost 4 bases, with 15 bases spanning the gap. This CDR3 has 14 residues. The CDR3 DNA follows: TGTGCCAGCAGCCCCTTCGCCTCAGGCACTGAAGCTTTCTTT. This gives the protein CASSPFASGTEAFF.

This clone was seen a single time. The chain uses TRBV15 and TRBJ2-1; TRBD2 matches at 8 bases. The CDR3 sequence is 17 residues long. Germline trimming cut 0 bases from V and 5 bases from J; bases unmatched to any gene: 9. CDR1 is LNHNV, CDR2 YYDKDF, per germline (reference sequence). The CDR3 is CATSRDRGGAGDNEQFF. Here the CDR3 DNA reads TGTGCCACCAGCAGAGATAGAGGGGGAGCGGGAGACAATGAGCAGTTCTTC.

The chain has TRBV14 and TRBJ2-3; 7 nucleotides match TRBD2. Losses at the gene ends were 0 bases for V and 3 bases for J; bases not matched to a gene: 3. Germline assignment: CDR1 SGHDN and CDR2 FVKESK. CDR3 length: 15 amino acids. The CDR3 sequence is CASSQDGTTTDTQYF. CDR3 DNA: TGTGCCAGCAGCCAAGATGGGACTACAACAGATACGCAGTATTTT.

This sequence joins TRBV3-1 (or the pseudogene TRBV3-2) and TRBJ2-1; tentative D call: TRBD2 (5 bases). Trimming left V 3 bases short and J 3 bases short, with 15 bases between. Germline lookup yields CDR1 LGHDT and CDR2 YNNKEL (reference sequence). This CDR3 is built from 16 residues. The CDR3 sequence: CASSHKRLGSYNEQFF. The DNA for the CDR3 is TGTGCCAGCAGCCATAAGAGGCTAGGGAGCTACAATGAGCAGTTCTTC.